The 6 T cell receptor beta chains below all came from one sample that was sequenced in a study of T-cell reconstitution after alpha-beta-depleted transplantation in children. Preparation of the TCRbeta library involved a method that used unique molecular identifiers. MiXCR, applied by TCRdb to the PCR reads, yields one record per CDR3 protein. The sample has 360,000 or so distinct CDR3 sequences, about 20% seen once. The source material was PBMCs from the stem cell graft donor, sampled from the stem cell graft. The source of these receptors is a human donor who donated a stem cell graft to a child with acute myeloid leukemia.

This clonotype was seen many times. The chain is built from TRBV27 and TRBJ2-1; D tentatively fits TRBD1 or TRBD2 (5 bases each). Trimming cost V 3 bases and J 7 bases, with 10 bases left between them. CDR3 length equals 13 residues. Germline V CDR1 and CDR2: MNHEY, SMNVEV (reference sequence). Here the CDR3 reads CASSFGTPNEQFF. The CDR3, as DNA: TGTGCCAGCAGTTTCGGGACGCCGAATGAGCAGTTCTTC.

V usage is TRBV29-1 and J usage is TRBJ2-1; 10 nucleotides agree with TRBD2. Germline CDR1 SQVTM, CDR2 ANQGSEA. The CDR3 has 15 residues. J was trimmed by 1 base and V by 5 bases; bases with no gene match: 5. CDR3 loop: CSVYNSGRSYNEQFF. In DNA form, the CDR3 reads TGCAGCGTTTATAATAGCGGGAGGTCCTACAATGAGCAGTTCTTC.

The chain joins TRBV6-1 to TRBJ2-4; D is possibly TRBD2 (6 bases). Germline assignment: CDR1 MNHNS and CDR2 SASEGT. This CDR3 has 15 amino acids. V was cut by 6 bases and J by 2 bases, with 14 bases left in between. The DNA of the CDR3 is TGTGCCAGCAGCTCGGAGGAGGGGTCCAAAAACATTCAGTACTTC. It yields the protein CASSSEEGSKNIQYF.

A note on this clonotype: One base away lies a much larger clone, so this may be a sequencing read error. The J gene is TRBJ2-1, the V gene TRBV7-9, with D unclear. The germline V gene encodes CDR1 SEHNR and CDR2 FQNEAQ (reference sequence). The CDR3 is made up of 12 amino acids. The CDR3 coding sequence is TGTACCAGCAGCTTAGACGCGAATGAGCAGTTCTTC. It encodes CTSSLDANEQFF.

The sample holds a few counts of this clonotype. The CDR3 is CATSDQGESYEQYF. CDR3 sequence (DNA): TGTGCCACCAGTGACCAGGGAGAATCCTACGAGCAGTACTTC. The rearrangement links TRBV24-1 to TRBJ2-7; the D gene could be TRBD1 or TRBD2 (5 bases each). This CDR3 spans 14 amino acids. Germline assignment: CDR1 KGHDR and CDR2 SFDVKD. Deletions cut 4 bases from V and 1 base from J, with 10 bases between.

There are a few counts of this clonotype. This sequence joins TRBV12-3 or TRBV12-4 and TRBJ1-5; no firm D call. Trimming removed 2 bases from V and 4 bases from J, with 9 bases in between. The CDR3 totals 14 residues. This CDR3 is CASSLSARNQPQHF. CDR3 DNA sequence: TGTGCCAGCAGTTTATCGGCACGGAATCAGCCCCAGCATTTT.